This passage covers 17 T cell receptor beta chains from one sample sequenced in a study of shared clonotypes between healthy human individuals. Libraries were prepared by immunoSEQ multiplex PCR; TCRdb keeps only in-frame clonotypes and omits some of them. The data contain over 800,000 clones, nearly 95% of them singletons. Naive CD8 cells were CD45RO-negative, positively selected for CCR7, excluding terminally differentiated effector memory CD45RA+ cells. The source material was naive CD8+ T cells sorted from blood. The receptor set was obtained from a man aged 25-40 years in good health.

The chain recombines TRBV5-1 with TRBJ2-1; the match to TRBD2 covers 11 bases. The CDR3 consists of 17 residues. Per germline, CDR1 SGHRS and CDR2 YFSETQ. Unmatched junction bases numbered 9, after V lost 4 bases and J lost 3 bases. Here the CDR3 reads CASSPGTSGQLYNEQFF. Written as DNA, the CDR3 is TGCGCCAGCAGCCCAGGGACTAGCGGACAACTCTACAATGAGCAGTTCTTC.

The CDR3 DNA follows: TGCAGCGTTTCCAAGCGGGAGACGGGGGAGCAGTACTTC. Translated: CSVSKRETGEQYF. V is TRBV29-1 and J is TRBJ2-7; 8 nucleotides align to TRBD2. This CDR3 is built from 13 residues. Germline lookup yields CDR1 SQVTM and CDR2 ANQGSEA. V was clipped by 5 bases and J by 7 bases; unmatched bases: 10.

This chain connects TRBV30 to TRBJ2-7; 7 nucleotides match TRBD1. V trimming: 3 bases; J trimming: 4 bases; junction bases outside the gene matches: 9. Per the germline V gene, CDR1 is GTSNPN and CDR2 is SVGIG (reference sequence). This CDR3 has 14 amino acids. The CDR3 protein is CAWRDTGETYEQYF. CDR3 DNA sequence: TGTGCCTGGAGGGATACAGGGGAAACGTACGAGCAGTACTTC.

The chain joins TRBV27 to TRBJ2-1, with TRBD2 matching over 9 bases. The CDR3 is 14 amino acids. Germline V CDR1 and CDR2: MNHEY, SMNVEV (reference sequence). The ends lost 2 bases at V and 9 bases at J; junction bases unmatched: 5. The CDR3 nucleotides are TGTGCCAGCAGTTTAGTTGGGACTAGCCGTGAGCAGTTCTTC. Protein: CASSLVGTSREQFF.

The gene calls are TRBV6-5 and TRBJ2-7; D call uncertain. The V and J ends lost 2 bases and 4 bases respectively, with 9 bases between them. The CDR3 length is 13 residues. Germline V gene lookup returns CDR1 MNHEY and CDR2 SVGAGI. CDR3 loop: CASSYIDHYEQYF. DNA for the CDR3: TGTGCCAGCAGTTACATAGACCATTACGAGCAGTACTTC.

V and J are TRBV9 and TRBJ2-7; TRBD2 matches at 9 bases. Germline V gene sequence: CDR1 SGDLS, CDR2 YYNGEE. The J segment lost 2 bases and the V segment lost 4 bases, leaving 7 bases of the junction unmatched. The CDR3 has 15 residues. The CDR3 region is CASSPRTSATYEQYF. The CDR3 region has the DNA TGTGCCAGCAGCCCCCGGACTAGCGCAACCTACGAGCAGTACTTC.

The CDR3: CAWSVLLADTQYF. The DNA for the CDR3 is TGTGCCTGGAGTGTACTATTGGCAGATACGCAGTATTTT. The chain is built from TRBV30 and TRBJ2-3; D is uncertain. Trimming stripped 0 bases from V and 4 bases from J, with 8 bases between. This CDR3 has 13 amino acids. CDR1 and CDR2 (germline): GTSNPN, SVGIG (reference sequence).

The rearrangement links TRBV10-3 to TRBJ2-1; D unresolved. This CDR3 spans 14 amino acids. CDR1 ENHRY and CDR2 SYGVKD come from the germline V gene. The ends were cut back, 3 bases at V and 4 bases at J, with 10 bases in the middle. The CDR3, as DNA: TGTGCCATCAGTGATGAGGCAGGATACAATGAGCAGTTCTTC. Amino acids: CAISDEAGYNEQFF.

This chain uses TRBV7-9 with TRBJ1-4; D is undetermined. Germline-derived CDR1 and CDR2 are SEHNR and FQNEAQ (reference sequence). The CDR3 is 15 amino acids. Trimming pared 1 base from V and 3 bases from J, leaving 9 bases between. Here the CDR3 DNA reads TGTGCCAGCAGCTTAGTGGGGTCGGCTAATGAAAAACTGTTTTTT. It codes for CASSLVGSANEKLFF. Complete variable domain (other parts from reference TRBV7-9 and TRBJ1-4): DTGVSQNPRHKITKRGQNVTFRCDPISEHNRLYWYRQTLGQGPEFLTYFQNEAQLEKSRLLSDRFSAERPKGSFSTLEIQRTEQGDSAMYLCASSLVGSANEKLFFGSGTQLSVL.

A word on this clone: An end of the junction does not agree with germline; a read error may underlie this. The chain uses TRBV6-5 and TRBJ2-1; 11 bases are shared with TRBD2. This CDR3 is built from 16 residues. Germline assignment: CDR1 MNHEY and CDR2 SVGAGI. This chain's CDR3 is CASSNSGLAVYNEQFF. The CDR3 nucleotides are TGTGCCAGCAGTAACTCGGGACTAGCGGTCTACAATGAGCAGTTCTTC.

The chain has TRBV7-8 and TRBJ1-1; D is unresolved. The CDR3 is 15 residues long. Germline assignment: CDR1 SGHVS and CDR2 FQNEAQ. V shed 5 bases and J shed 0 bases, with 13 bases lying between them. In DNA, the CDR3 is TGTGCCAGCAGCCGCCCGGGAGGTATGAACACTGAAGCTTTCTTT. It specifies CASSRPGGMNTEAFF.

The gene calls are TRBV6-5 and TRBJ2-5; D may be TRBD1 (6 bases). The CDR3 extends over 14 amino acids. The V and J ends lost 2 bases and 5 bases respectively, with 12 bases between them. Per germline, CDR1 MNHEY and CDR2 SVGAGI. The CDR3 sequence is CASSYTNREETQYF. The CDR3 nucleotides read TGTGCCAGCAGTTACACAAACAGGGAGGAGACCCAGTACTTC.

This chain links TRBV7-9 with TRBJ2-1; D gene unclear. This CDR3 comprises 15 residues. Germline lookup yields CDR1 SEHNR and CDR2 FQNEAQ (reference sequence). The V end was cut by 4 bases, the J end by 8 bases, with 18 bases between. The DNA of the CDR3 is TGTGCCAGCAGCTCCATAGGCCGAGATCAGGATGAGCAGTTCTTC. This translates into CASSSIGRDQDEQFF.

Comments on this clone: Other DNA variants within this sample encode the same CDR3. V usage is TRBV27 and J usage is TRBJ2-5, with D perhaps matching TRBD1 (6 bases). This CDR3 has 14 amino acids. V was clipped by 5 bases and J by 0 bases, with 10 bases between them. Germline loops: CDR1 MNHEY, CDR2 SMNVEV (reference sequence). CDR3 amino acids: CASSPGTYQETQYF. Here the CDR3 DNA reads TGTGCCAGCAGTCCGGGGACATACCAAGAGACCCAGTACTTC.

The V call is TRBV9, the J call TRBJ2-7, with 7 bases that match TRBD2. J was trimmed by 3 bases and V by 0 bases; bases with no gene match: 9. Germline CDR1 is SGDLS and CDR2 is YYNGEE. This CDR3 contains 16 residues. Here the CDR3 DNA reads TGTGCCAGCAGCGTAGGTTTGGCTAGCGGCATCTACGAGCAGTACTTC. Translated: CASSVGLASGIYEQYF. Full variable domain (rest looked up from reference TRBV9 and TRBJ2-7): DSGVTQTPKHLITATGQRVTLRCSPRSGDLSVYWYQQSLDQGLQFLIQYYNGEERAKGNILERFSAQQFPDLHSELNLSSLELGDSALYFCASSVGLASGIYEQYFGPGTRLTVT.

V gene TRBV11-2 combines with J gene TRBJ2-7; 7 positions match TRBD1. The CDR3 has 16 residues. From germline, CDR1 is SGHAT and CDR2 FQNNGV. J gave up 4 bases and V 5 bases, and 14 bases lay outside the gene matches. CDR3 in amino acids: CASSRHPDRPGYEQYF. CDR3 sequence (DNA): TGTGCCAGCAGCCGCCATCCGGACAGGCCAGGGTACGAGCAGTACTTC.

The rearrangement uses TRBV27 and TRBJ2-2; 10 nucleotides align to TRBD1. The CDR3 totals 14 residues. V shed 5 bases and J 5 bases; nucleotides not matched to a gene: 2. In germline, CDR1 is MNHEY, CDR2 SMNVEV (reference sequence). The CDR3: CASSRDRGTGELFF. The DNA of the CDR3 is TGTGCCAGCAGTCGGGACAGGGGAACCGGGGAGCTGTTTTTT.